This T cell receptor beta chain was recorded in a study of blood T cell repertoires in COVID-19. Study at large: Samples taken during acute and convalescent COVID-19 were collected in the United States, Italy and Spain. Sources were T cells, B-cell-depleted T cells, or PBMCs; the material itself was cDNA or gDNA.

Per the study methods: Estimated nucleated cell counts came from reference gene primer amplification. Sequencing used immunoSEQ multiplex PCR; TCRdb keeps in-frame clones, though not all of them. That table supplies the V and J calls and clone size; D and trimming were determined from the DNA. The sample lists about 59,000 clones; roughly 80% were seen once. CDR3 length equals 14 residues. Germline CDR1 SGHDN, CDR2 FVKESK. Trimming took off 3 bases at V and 6 bases at J, with 14 bases between the two ends. This clone occurred once. Sequencing was done on a sample of peripheral blood. The clonotype originates from a man in his sixties with acute or convalescent COVID-19. The V call is TRBV14, the J call TRBJ1-2; D is unresolved. The CDR3 nucleotides read TGTGCCAGCAGCCACCCGGGAAGGGAAAATGGCTACACCTTC. The encoded protein is CASSHPGRENGYTF.